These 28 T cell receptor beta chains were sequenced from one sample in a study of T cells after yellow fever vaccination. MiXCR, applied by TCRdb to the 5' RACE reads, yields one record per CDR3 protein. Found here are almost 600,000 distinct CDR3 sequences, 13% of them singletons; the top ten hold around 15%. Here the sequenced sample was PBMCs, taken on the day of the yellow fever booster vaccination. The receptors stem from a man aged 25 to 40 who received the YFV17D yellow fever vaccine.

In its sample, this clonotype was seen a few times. CDR3 nucleotide sequence: TGTGCCAGCTCACCACAGGCGGCGGCCGATACGCAGTATTTT. Amino acid sequence: CASSPQAAADTQYF. The chain carries TRBV18 and TRBJ2-3, with D uncertain. CDR1 KGHSH and CDR2 LQKENI come from the germline V gene. The CDR3 totals 14 residues. V lost 1 base to trimming and J lost 6 bases, with 11 bases between them. Filled out from reference TRBV18 and TRBJ2-3, the complete variable domain reads NAGVMQNPRHLVRRRGQEARLRCSPMKGHSHVYWYRQLPEEGLKFMVYLQKENIIDESGMPKERFSAEFPKEGPSILRIQQVVRGDSAAYFCASSPQAAADTQYFGPGTRLTVL.

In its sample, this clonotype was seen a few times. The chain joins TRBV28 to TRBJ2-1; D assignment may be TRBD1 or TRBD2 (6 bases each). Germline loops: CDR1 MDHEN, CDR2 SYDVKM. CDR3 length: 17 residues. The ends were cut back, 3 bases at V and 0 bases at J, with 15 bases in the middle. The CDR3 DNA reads TGTGCCAGCAGTTTTCCAAGGGGGGAATCCTCCTACAATGAGCAGTTCTTC. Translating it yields CASSFPRGESSYNEQFF.

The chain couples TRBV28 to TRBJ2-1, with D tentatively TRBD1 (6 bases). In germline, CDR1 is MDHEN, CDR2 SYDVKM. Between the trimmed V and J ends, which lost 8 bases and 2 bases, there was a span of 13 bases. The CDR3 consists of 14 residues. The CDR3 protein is CASSGVSTYNEQFF. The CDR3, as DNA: TGTGCCAGCTCAGGGGTAAGCACCTACAATGAGCAGTTCTTC. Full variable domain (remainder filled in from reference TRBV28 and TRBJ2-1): DVKVTQSSRYLVKRTGEKVFLECVQDMDHENMFWYRQDPGLGLRLIYFSYDVKMKEKGDIPEGYSVSREKKERFSLILESASTNQTSMYLCASSGVSTYNEQFFGPGTRLTVL.

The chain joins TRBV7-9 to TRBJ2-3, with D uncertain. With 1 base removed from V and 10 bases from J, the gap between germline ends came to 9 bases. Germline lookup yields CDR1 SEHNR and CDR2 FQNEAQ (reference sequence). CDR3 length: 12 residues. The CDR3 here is CASSLDRVSQYF. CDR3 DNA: TGTGCCAGCAGCTTAGACCGGGTTTCGCAGTATTTT.

Written as DNA, the CDR3 is TGTGCCAGCAGCGTAGTAGAGGGCTCCGAGCAGTACTTC. This sequence encodes CASSVVEGSEQYF. The gene calls are TRBV9 and TRBJ2-7; TRBD2 is a possible D gene (5 bases). Germline V gene sequence: CDR1 SGDLS, CDR2 YYNGEE. The CDR3 sequence is 13 residues long. The V gene lost 0 bases and the J gene lost 6 bases, with 10 bases spanning the gap.

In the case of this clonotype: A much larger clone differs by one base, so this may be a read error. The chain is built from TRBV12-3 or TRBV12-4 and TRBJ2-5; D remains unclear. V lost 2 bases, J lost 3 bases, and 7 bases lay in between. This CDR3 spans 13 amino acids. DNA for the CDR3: TGTGCCAGCAGTTTACACCCAGAAGAGACCCAGTACTTC. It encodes CASSLHPEETQYF.

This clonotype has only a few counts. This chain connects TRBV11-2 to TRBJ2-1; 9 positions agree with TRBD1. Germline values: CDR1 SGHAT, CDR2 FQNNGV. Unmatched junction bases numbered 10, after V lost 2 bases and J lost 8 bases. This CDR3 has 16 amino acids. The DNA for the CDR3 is TGTGCCAGCAGCTTATGGGACAGGGAGATCTTTCATGAGCAGTTCTTC. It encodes CASSLWDREIFHEQFF.

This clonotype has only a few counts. The CDR3 protein is CASGLVAGGADTQYF. For the CDR3, the DNA is TGTGCCAGCGGATTGGTAGCGGGAGGCGCAGATACGCAGTATTTT. The chain is built from TRBV7-9 and TRBJ2-3, with 10 bases matching TRBD2. Losses at the gene ends were 8 bases for V and 4 bases for J; bases not matched to a gene: 9. The CDR3 length is 15 residues. Germline V lookup: CDR1 SEHNR, CDR2 FQNEAQ (reference sequence).

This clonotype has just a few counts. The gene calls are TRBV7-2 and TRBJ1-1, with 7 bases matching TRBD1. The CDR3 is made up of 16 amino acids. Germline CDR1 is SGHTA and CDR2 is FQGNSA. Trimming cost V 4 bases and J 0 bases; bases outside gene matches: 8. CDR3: CASSSKQGTLNTEAFF. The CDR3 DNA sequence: TGTGCCAGCAGCTCCAAACAGGGGACATTGAACACTGAAGCTTTCTTT. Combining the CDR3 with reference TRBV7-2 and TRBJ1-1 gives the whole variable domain GAGVSQSPSNKVTEKGKDVELRCDPISGHTALYWYRQSLGQGLEFLIYFQGNSAPDKSGLPSDRFSAERTGGSVSTLTIQRTQQEDSAVYLCASSSKQGTLNTEAFFGQGTRLTVV.

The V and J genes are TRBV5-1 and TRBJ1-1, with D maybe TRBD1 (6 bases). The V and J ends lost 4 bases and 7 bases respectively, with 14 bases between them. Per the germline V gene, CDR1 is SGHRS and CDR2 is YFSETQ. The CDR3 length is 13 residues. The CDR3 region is CASSLLQGYEAFF. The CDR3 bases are TGCGCCAGCAGCCTGCTCCAGGGGTATGAAGCTTTCTTT.

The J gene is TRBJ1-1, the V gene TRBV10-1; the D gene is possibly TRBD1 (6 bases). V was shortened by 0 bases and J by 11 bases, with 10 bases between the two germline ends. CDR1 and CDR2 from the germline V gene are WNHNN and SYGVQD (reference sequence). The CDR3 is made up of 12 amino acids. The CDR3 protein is CASSESGTSAFF. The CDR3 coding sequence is TGCGCCAGCAGTGAGTCGGGGACATCTGCTTTCTTT.

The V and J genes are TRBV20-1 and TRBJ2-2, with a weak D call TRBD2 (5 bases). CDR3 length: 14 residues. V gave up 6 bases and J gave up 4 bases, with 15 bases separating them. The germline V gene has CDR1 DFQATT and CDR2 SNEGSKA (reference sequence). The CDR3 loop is CSAVREGSTGELFF. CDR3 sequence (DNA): TGCAGTGCCGTGAGGGAAGGGAGCACCGGGGAGCTGTTTTTT.

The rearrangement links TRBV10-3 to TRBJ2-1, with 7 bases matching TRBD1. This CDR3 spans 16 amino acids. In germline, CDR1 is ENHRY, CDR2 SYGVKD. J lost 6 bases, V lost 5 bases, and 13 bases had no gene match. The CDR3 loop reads CAISFNDRAGRNEQFF. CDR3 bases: TGTGCCATCAGTTTCAACGACAGGGCAGGGCGCAATGAGCAGTTCTTC.

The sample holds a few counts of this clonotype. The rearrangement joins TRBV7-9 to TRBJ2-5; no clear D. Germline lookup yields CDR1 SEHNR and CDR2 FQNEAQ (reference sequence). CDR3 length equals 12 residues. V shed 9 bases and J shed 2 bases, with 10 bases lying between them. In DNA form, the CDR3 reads TGTGCCAGTGGGCAGCTACAAGAGACCCAGTACTTC. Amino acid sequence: CASGQLQETQYF.

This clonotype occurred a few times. Here the CDR3 reads CASSQRDRPSSTDTQYF. Written as DNA, the CDR3 is TGTGCCAGCAGCCAGAGAGACAGGCCATCTAGCACAGATACGCAGTATTTT. The chain carries TRBV5-5 and TRBJ2-3; D might be TRBD1 (6 bases). The germline gives CDR1 SGHKS, CDR2 YYEKEE (reference sequence). The ends were cut back, 4 bases at V and 0 bases at J, with 18 bases in the middle. This CDR3 is built from 17 residues. The variable domain in full, with the rest retrieved from reference TRBV5-5 and TRBJ2-3, is DAGVTQSPTHLIKTRGQQVTLRCSPISGHKSVSWYQQVLGQGPQFIFQYYEKEERGRGNFPDRFSARQFPNYSSELNVNALLLGDSALYLCASSQRDRPSSTDTQYFGPGTRLTVL.

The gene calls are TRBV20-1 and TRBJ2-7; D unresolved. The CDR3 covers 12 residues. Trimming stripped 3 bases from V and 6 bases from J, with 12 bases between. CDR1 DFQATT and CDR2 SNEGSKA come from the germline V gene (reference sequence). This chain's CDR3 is CSASGPDFEQYF. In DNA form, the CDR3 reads TGCAGTGCTAGTGGCCCAGATTTCGAGCAGTACTTC.

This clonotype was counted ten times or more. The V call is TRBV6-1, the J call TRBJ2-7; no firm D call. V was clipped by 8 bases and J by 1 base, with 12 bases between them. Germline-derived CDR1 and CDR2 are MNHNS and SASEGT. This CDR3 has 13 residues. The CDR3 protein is CASSDGRSYEQYF. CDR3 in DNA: TGTGCCAGCTCGGACGGACGGTCCTACGAGCAGTACTTC.

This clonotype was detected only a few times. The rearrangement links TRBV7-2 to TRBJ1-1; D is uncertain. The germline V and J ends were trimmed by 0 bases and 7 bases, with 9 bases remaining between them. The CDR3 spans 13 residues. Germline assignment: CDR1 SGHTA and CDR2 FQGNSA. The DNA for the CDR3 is TGTGCCAGCAGCTTAGCGCTGGCAGATGAAGCTTTCTTT. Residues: CASSLALADEAFF.

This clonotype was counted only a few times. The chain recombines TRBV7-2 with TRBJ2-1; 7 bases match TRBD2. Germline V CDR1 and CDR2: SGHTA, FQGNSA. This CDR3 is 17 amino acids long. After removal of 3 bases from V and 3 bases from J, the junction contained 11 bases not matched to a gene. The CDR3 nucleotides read TGTGCCAGCAGCTTCCGCGGGAGTTATTTAGGCTACAATGAGCAGTTCTTC. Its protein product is CASSFRGSYLGYNEQFF.

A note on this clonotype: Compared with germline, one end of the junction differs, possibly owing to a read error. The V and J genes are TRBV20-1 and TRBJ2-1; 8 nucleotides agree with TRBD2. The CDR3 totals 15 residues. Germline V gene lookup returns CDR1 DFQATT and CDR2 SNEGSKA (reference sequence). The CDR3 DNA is TGCAGTGCTGGAGATCTTAGCGGGACCCAGGATGAGCAGTTCTTC. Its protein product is CSAGDLSGTQDEQFF.

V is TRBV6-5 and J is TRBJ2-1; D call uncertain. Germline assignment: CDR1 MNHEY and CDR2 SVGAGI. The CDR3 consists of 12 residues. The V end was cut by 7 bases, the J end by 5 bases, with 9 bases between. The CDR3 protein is CASNTIDNEQFF. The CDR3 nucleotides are TGTGCCAGCAACACAATAGACAATGAGCAGTTCTTC.

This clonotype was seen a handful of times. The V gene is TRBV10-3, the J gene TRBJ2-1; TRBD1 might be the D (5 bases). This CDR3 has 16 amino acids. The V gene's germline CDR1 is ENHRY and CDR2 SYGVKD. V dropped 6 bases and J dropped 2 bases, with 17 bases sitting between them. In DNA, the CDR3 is TGTGCCATCAGCGATGACAGTCCCCCTGCCTACAATGAGCAGTTCTTC. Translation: CAISDDSPPAYNEQFF.

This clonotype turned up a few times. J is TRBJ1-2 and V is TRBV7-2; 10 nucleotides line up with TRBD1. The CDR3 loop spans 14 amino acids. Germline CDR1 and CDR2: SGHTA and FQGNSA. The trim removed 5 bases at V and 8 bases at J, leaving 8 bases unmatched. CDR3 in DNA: TGTGCCAGCAGCCTCCTGACAGGGGGCAGCGGCTACACCTTC. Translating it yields CASSLLTGGSGYTF.

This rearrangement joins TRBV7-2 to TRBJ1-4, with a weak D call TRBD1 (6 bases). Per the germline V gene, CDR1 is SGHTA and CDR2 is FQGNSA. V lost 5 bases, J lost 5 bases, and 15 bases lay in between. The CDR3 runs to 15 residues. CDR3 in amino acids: CASSIGGGGNEKLFF. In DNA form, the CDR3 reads TGTGCCAGCAGCATAGGAGGGGGGGGCAATGAAAAACTGTTTTTT.

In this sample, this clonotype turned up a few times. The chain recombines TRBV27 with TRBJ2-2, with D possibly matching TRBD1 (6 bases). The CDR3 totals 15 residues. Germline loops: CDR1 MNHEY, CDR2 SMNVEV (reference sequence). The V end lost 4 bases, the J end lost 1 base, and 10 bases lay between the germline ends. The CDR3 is CASSSQGLNTGELFF. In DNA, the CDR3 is TGTGCCAGCAGTTCCCAGGGGCTGAACACCGGGGAGCTGTTTTTT.

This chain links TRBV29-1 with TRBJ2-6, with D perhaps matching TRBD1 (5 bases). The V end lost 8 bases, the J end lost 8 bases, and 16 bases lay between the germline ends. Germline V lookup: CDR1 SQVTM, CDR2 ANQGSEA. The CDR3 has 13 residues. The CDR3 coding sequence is TGCAGCTTTCCGCTATGGGGCCCCAACGTCCTGACTTTC. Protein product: CSFPLWGPNVLTF.

CDR3 sequence (DNA): TGCAGTGCTGTTACTAGCGAACAATCCACAGATACGCAGTATTTT. Protein: CSAVTSEQSTDTQYF. V and J are TRBV20-1 and TRBJ2-3, with 7 bases identical to TRBD2. Germline CDR1 is DFQATT and CDR2 is SNEGSKA (reference sequence). V gave up 5 bases and J gave up 2 bases; unmatched junction bases: 10. This CDR3 spans 15 amino acids.

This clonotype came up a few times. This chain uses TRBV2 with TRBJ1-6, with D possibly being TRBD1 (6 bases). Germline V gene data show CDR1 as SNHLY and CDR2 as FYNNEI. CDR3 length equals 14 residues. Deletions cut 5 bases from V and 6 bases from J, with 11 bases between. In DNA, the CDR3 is TGTGCCAGCAGTTTGAAGGACAGTAATTCACCCCTCCACTTT. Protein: CASSLKDSNSPLHF.